This T cell receptor (beta chain) was identified during a study of blood T cell repertoires in COVID-19. Study summary: Researchers got acute and convalescent COVID-19 samples from the United States, Italy and Spain. In each case, the material was cDNA or gDNA derived from T cells, B-cell-depleted T cells, or PBMCs.

This clone appeared once. After removal of 3 bases from V and 0 bases from J, the junction contained 2 bases not matched to a gene. From germline, CDR1 is SGDLS and CDR2 YYNGEE. The CDR3 length is 14 residues. As originally analysed: Cell counts per sample came from amplifying reference gene primers. Here immunoSEQ multiplex PCR was the method, and the copy in TCRdb shows in-frame clones only, minus some. That table supplies the V and J calls and clone size; D and trimming were determined from the DNA. The table has about 280,000 clones, approximately 84% seen once. The chain combines TRBV9 with TRBJ1-1; 7 nucleotides align to TRBD1. Material for sequencing was peripheral blood. The sequence was collected from a woman younger than 45 who had recovered from COVID-19. CDR3 DNA sequence: TGTGCCAGCAGCGGACAGGGTGTGAACACTGAAGCTTTCTTT. As protein: CASSGQGVNTEAFF. Full variable domain (missing parts from reference TRBV9 and TRBJ1-1): DSGVTQTPKHLITATGQRVTLRCSPRSGDLSVYWYQQSLDQGLQFLIQYYNGEERAKGNILERFSAQQFPDLHSELNLSSLELGDSALYFCASSGQGVNTEAFFGQGTRLTVV.